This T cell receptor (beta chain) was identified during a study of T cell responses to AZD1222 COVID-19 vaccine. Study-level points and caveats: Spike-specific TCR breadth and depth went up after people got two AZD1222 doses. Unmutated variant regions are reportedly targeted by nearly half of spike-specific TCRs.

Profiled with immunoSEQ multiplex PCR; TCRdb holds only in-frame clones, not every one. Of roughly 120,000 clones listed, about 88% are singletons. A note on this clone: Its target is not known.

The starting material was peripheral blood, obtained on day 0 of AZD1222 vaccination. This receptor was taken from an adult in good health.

This chain's CDR3 is CASSVGTGAPYEQYF. The CDR3 nucleotides read TGTGCCAGCAGCGTAGGGACAGGGGCCCCCTACGAGCAGTACTTC. V is TRBV9 and J is TRBJ2-7; TRBD1 aligns across 9 bases. J was trimmed by 2 bases and V by 0 bases; bases with no gene match: 3. The CDR3 loop spans 15 amino acids. In germline, CDR1 is SGDLS, CDR2 YYNGEE.